These 19 T cell receptor beta chains were all obtained from the same sample, sequenced in a study of cytomegalovirus exposure and HLA in healthy donors. PCR employed 60 Vbeta and 13 Jbeta primers. Data came from immunoSEQ multiplex PCR; TCRdb stores just in-frame clones and leaves some out. Of about 180,000 clones in the sample, roughly 87% are singletons; the top ten hold more than 0.4%. Sequenced: PBMCs. These receptors were collected from a woman between 50 and 59 years old in good health and CMV-seronegative.

The V call is TRBV2, the J call TRBJ2-4, with 9 bases that match TRBD2. The CDR3 loop spans 14 amino acids. Trimming cost V 7 bases and J 7 bases; bases outside gene matches: 8. Germline lookup yields CDR1 SNHLY and CDR2 FYNNEI. The DNA of the CDR3 is TGTGCCAGCACCCAATCTAGCGGGGACAACATTCAGTACTTC. Protein sequence: CASTQSSGDNIQYF.

V is TRBV27 and J is TRBJ1-1, with 7 bases that match TRBD1. The CDR3 has 15 amino acids. J was trimmed by 0 bases and V by 4 bases; bases with no gene match: 5. Germline CDR1 is MNHEY and CDR2 is SMNVEV (reference sequence). The CDR3 sequence is CASSSWDSMNTEAFF. CDR3 in DNA: TGTGCCAGCAGTTCATGGGACAGCATGAACACTGAAGCTTTCTTT.

This clone was detected a few times. This chain uses TRBV28 with TRBJ2-1; D not certain. CDR1 and CDR2 (germline): MDHEN, SYDVKM. V was cut by 1 base and J by 4 bases, with 17 bases left in between. CDR3 length: 17 residues. CDR3 region: CASSLSQVLGPYNEQFF. CDR3 sequence (DNA): TGTGCCAGCAGTTTATCTCAGGTCTTAGGTCCGTACAATGAGCAGTTCTTC.

This clone was counted between two and nine times. V and J are TRBV9 and TRBJ2-5, with TRBD2 matching 11 bases. This CDR3 has 15 residues. Germline lookup yields CDR1 SGDLS and CDR2 YYNGEE. V lost 0 bases and J lost 5; bases outside the gene matches: 3. The CDR3 protein is CASSVASGRRETQYF. The CDR3 DNA reads as TGTGCCAGCAGCGTAGCTAGCGGGAGGAGGGAGACCCAGTACTTC.

The chain uses TRBV7-2 and TRBJ2-1, with 7 bases lining up with TRBD2. The V segment lost 6 bases and the J segment 6 bases; nucleotides outside the gene matches: 5. The CDR3 has 13 amino acids. Germline V CDR1 and CDR2: SGHTA, FQGNSA. In DNA, the CDR3 is TGTGCCAGCAGTACCCGCGGGGGCAATGAGCAGTTCTTC. This sequence encodes CASSTRGGNEQFF. The full variable domain, rest sourced from reference TRBV7-2 and TRBJ2-1, is GAGVSQSPSNKVTEKGKDVELRCDPISGHTALYWYRQSLGQGLEFLIYFQGNSAPDKSGLPSDRFSAERTGGSVSTLTIQRTQQEDSAVYLCASSTRGGNEQFFGPGTRLTVL.

The V call is TRBV6-5, the J call TRBJ2-7; 8 nucleotides line up with TRBD2. The CDR3 contains 15 residues. CDR1 and CDR2 (germline): MNHEY, SVGAGI. V lost 6 bases and J lost 2; bases outside the gene matches: 9. The CDR3 is CASSRGLAATYEQYF. Here the CDR3 DNA reads TGTGCCAGCAGCCGAGGACTAGCAGCTACCTACGAGCAGTACTTC.

The chain has TRBV28 and TRBJ1-2; a weak D match, TRBD1 (5 bases). This CDR3 is built from 15 residues. Germline values: CDR1 MDHEN, CDR2 SYDVKM. Trimming shortened V by 2 bases and J by 0 bases, and 10 bases separated the two germline ends. The CDR3 sequence: CASSLTAGSNYGYTF. Written as DNA, the CDR3 is TGTGCCAGCAGTTTAACGGCAGGGTCTAACTATGGCTACACCTTC.

The V gene is TRBV19, the J gene TRBJ2-3, with a tentative D call TRBD2 (6 bases). The CDR3 is 15 amino acids. Trimming stripped 11 bases from V and 0 bases from J, with 18 bases between. Germline CDR1 and CDR2: LNHDA and SQIVND (reference sequence). The CDR3 DNA sequence: TGTGCCTCTGCTGCCGGGGGTACTAGCACAGATACGCAGTATTTT. Translated: CASAAGGTSTDTQYF.

V usage is TRBV7-8 and J usage is TRBJ2-7; possibly TRBD2 for D (6 bases). V was clipped by 3 bases and J by 0 bases, with 6 bases between them. The CDR3 runs 13 residues. CDR1 is SGHVS, CDR2 FQNEAQ, per germline. CDR3 protein: CASSFGSSYEQYF. Written as DNA, the CDR3 is TGTGCCAGCAGCTTCGGGAGCTCCTACGAGCAGTACTTC.

The V gene is TRBV28, the J gene TRBJ1-1; possibly TRBD1 for D (6 bases). The CDR3 is 16 residues long. Germline CDR1 is MDHEN and CDR2 is SYDVKM. Trimming removed 4 bases at V and 7 bases at J, with 22 bases between. Written as DNA, the CDR3 is TGTGCCAGCAGTTCCCAGGTTGGGGCAGGGGATGTTGAAGCTTTCTTT. Protein product: CASSSQVGAGDVEAFF.

This chain links TRBV27 with TRBJ2-6; weak D call: TRBD1 (6 bases). Per the germline V gene, CDR1 is MNHEY and CDR2 is SMNVEV (reference sequence). The V gene lost 3 bases and the J gene lost 1 base, with 16 bases spanning the gap. The CDR3 loop spans 18 amino acids. The CDR3 loop reads CASSFLKGRGSGANVLTF. CDR3 nucleotides: TGTGCCAGCAGTTTCCTAAAGGGCAGGGGATCTGGGGCCAACGTCCTGACTTTC.

This clone was seen only a few times. CDR3 region: CASSEPGQGSQPQHF. The CDR3 nucleotides read TGTGCCAGCAGTGAACCGGGACAGGGGAGTCAGCCCCAGCATTTT. The chain links TRBV6-1 to TRBJ1-5; 10 nucleotides line up with TRBD1. The CDR3 spans 15 residues. V shed 2 bases, J shed 6 bases, and the junction held 4 bases outside the gene matches. The germline CDR1 and CDR2 sequences are MNHNS and SASEGT.

V usage is TRBV28 and J usage is TRBJ2-5, with a possible D match to TRBD1 (6 bases). CDR3 length equals 11 residues. The germline V gene has CDR1 MDHEN and CDR2 SYDVKM. V lost 7 bases and J 11 bases, leaving 14 bases between the germline ends. CDR3 coding DNA: TGTGCCAGCAATTGGGCAGGGGAGCAGTACTTC. Protein: CASNWAGEQYF.

This chain joins TRBV6-1 and TRBJ1-5; 8 nucleotides line up with TRBD1. This CDR3 spans 15 amino acids. CDR1 and CDR2 from the germline V gene are MNHNS and SASEGT. J lost 0 bases, V lost 4 bases, and 2 bases had no gene match. The CDR3 nucleotides are TGTGCCAGCAGTGGGACAGGGAATAGCAATCAGCCCCAGCATTTT. Its protein is CASSGTGNSNQPQHF.

The chain links TRBV28 to TRBJ1-5; D is unresolved. Trimming cost V 6 bases and J 2 bases, with 11 bases left between them. This CDR3 is built from 14 residues. Germline V lookup: CDR1 MDHEN, CDR2 SYDVKM. The CDR3 sequence: CASRREFGNQPQHF. The DNA for the CDR3 is TGTGCCAGCAGGAGGGAGTTTGGCAATCAGCCCCAGCATTTT.

V and J are TRBV4-1 and TRBJ1-3; the D is unclear. Germline-derived CDR1 and CDR2 are MGHRA and YSYEKL. V gave up 4 bases and J gave up 0 bases, with 13 bases separating them. The CDR3 covers 16 residues. This CDR3 is CASSRGAVSSGNTIYF. CDR3 nucleotide sequence: TGCGCCAGCAGCCGCGGTGCCGTGAGCTCTGGAAACACCATATATTTT.

This chain connects TRBV18 to TRBJ1-1, with 10 bases identical to TRBD1. The germline gives CDR1 KGHSH, CDR2 LQKENI. Trimming cost V 3 bases and J 0 bases; bases outside gene matches: 7. The CDR3 is 17 residues long. The CDR3 here is CASSPGQGVPMNTEAFF. CDR3 DNA sequence: TGTGCCAGCTCACCCGGACAGGGGGTGCCCATGAACACTGAAGCTTTCTTT.

This clone came up a few times. V is TRBV2 and J is TRBJ2-2, with 10 bases aligning to TRBD2. Trimming at V came to 7 bases and at J to 7 bases, leaving 18 bases not matched to a gene. Per germline, CDR1 SNHLY and CDR2 FYNNEI. The CDR3 runs 18 residues. CDR3 loop: CASTRSRGFIAGGGELFF. The CDR3 nucleotides read TGTGCCAGCACCCGTTCCAGGGGGTTTATAGCGGGAGGCGGGGAGCTGTTTTTT.

This clone was picked up one time. V is TRBV5-5 and J is TRBJ2-3; no clear D. The CDR3 runs 14 residues. The germline gives CDR1 SGHKS, CDR2 YYEKEE (reference sequence). Trimming removed 4 bases from V and 2 bases from J, with 11 bases in between. The CDR3 protein is CASSREVYTDTQYF. The CDR3 coding sequence is TGTGCCAGCAGCCGCGAGGTTTACACAGATACGCAGTATTTT. Drawing the rest from reference TRBV5-5 and TRBJ2-3, the complete variable domain is DAGVTQSPTHLIKTRGQQVTLRCSPISGHKSVSWYQQVLGQGPQFIFQYYEKEERGRGNFPDRFSARQFPNYSSELNVNALLLGDSALYLCASSREVYTDTQYFGPGTRLTVL.